The T cell receptor (beta chain) under discussion was sequenced for a study of blood T cells in healthy people across ages (dated by TCRdb to the mid-2010s). Study-level background: In model experiments, template switching captured about one uniquely barcoded TCR beta cDNA molecule for every two T cells. The donors were divided into four age groups: young (average around 15 years), middle-aged (over 35), aged (roughly 60) and long-lived (more than 75). Age-related changes in TCR beta repertoire diversity were measured in the study by deep sequencing normalized with unique cDNA molecular identifiers. To avoid experimental bias, donors of different ages were spread randomly across the sequencing lanes. Using the same blood draw, the study looked at two additional independent replicas of 1 million unique cDNA reads for two donors, one aged 18 to 30 and the other aged 80 or older.

The donors were roughly 38 Caucasian individuals from Russia, aged roughly 6 to 90 years, who were systemically healthy. Approximately 9.3 milliliters of peripheral blood were collected from each donor into EDTA-treated Vacutainer tubes. Ficoll-Paque density-gradient centrifugation was used to isolate PBMCs, with at least 7 million per sample. Total RNA, at least 6 micrograms per sample, was extracted from PBMCs with Trizol reagent. For every donor, an aliquot of PBMCs went through flow cytometry to measure the percentages of naive CD45RAhigh/CD27high T cells. Study-wide findings and limitations: The long-lived group showed more naive CD4+ T cells, fewer expanded clones and increased TCR diversity than the aged group, suggesting age selection. Estimates of total diversity from one million sequenced T cells were regarded as lower bounds and underestimates. Observed TCR beta diversity correlated strongly with the percentage of naive T cells measured by flow cytometry. Conclusive comparison of naive and antigen-experienced compartments was prevented by the profiling of bulk unsorted PBMCs. Because donor CMV infection status was unknown, age-related changes in expanded clonotypes were potentially confounded. Observed TCR beta diversity per million T cells fell roughly linearly with age, and a significant reduction was already apparent by age about 43.

Library preparation used 5' RACE. Sequencing instrument: Illumina HiSeq 2500. A second 7 to 11 cycle PCR used a sample-barcoded 5' primer and a J-beta primer mix. A unique molecular identifier was introduced onto each TCR beta cDNA molecule by a template-switch 5' adaptor carrying 12 random nucleotides. Each sample yielded at least 2.5 million CDR3-containing paired-end reads. First-strand cDNA synthesis was performed from all RNA using the Mint cDNA synthesis kit, with priming by a TRBC-specific oligonucleotide. After uracil-DNA glycosylase treatment, a first 18-cycle PCR used universal primers M1SS and BC2_uni_R on all cDNA. The study's processing was this. Each sample was normalized by randomly selecting 1 million high-quality reads, each carrying a distinct molecular identifier. Instead of being binned into consensus sequences, reads with shared molecular identifiers were discarded. MiTCR, set to a Q25 quality threshold and the strictest error-elimination algorithm, was used for CDR3 identification, clonotype clustering and error correction. Lower-bound total TCR beta diversity was estimated with a nonparametric unseen species model using Euler transformation. Clones were called with MiXCR by TCRdb after fastp trimmed the public reads at Q25, and only in-frame beta chains were retained. Every entry covers one CDR3 protein and lists the most common genes and DNA from its rows. TCRdb's processing, not the study's, gives the V and J calls here. The sample table records approximately 1.5 million distinct CDR3 sequences; around 35% of these occur just once. Clones ranked in the top ten supply over 9% of the sample.

About this clonotype: Its antigen is unknown. Within one base of it there is no much larger clone, and no base qualities were kept.

CDR1 and CDR2, looked up from the germline V gene, are SGHVS and FQNEAQ. The CDR3 holds 13 amino acids from the cysteine to the phenylalanine. The CDR3 DNA has 39 bases and is translated from base 1. This TCR came from a woman in her thirties in good health. The rearrangement combines TRBV7-8 with TRBJ2-5, and possibly TRBD1, on 5 matching bases. The J call is doubtful: the DNA matches TRBJ2-7 better. Material for sequencing was blood. The CDR3 protein sequence reads: CASSLGTRNEQYF. The DNA is as follows: TGTGCCAGCAGCTTAGGGACAAGGAACGAGCAGTACTTC.